These 29 T cell receptor beta chains originate from one sample sequenced in a study of TIL therapy for anti-PD-1-resistant metastatic lung cancer (TCRdb year 2021). The immunoSEQ v3 hsTCRB kit was used to amplify TCR beta CDR3 regions from genomic DNA through bias-controlled multiplex PCR. TCRdb took over this immuneACCESS table, retaining in-frame rearrangements with V and J assigned. Such tables are incomplete; in checked studies, under half of the missing clones stem from an unresolved V gene, and the remainder is unexplained. For this sample the table gives 20,000 or so clones, of which roughly four fifths were detected only once. Around 2.2% of the sample is taken by the ten largest. The time point label on this specimen signifies: pre-treatment sample, taken before nivolumab and TIL therapy. The sequencing here drew on blood, taken at baseline. All receptors come from a person aged 25-80 years with non-small cell lung cancer.

V and J are TRBV7-2 and TRBJ1-3; tentatively, D is TRBD1 (6 bases). Trimming pared 3 bases from V and 2 bases from J, leaving 17 bases between. The germline V gene has CDR1 SGHTA and CDR2 FQGNSA. The CDR3 loop spans 17 amino acids. The DNA of the CDR3 is TGTGCCAGCAGCTTCGAGAACAGGGCATTACCTGGAAACACCATATATTTT. It yields the protein CASSFENRALPGNTIYF. Complete variable domain (other parts from reference TRBV7-2 and TRBJ1-3): GAGVSQSPSNKVTEKGKDVELRCDPISGHTALYWYRQSLGQGLEFLIYFQGNSAPDKSGLPSDRFSAERTGGSVSTLTIQRTQQEDSAVYLCASSFENRALPGNTIYFGEGSWLTVV.

This chain uses TRBV7-9 with TRBJ1-2; 7 bases align to TRBD1. V was clipped by 2 bases and J by 8 bases; unmatched bases: 5. The CDR3 has 13 amino acids. The germline V gene encodes CDR1 SEHNR and CDR2 FQNEAQ (reference sequence). The CDR3 DNA is TGTGCCAGCAGCTTATCTGACAGGGAAGGCTACACCTTC. Translated, it gives CASSLSDREGYTF.

This clone is a singleton in its sample. This chain uses TRBV5-1 with TRBJ2-5, with 9 bases matching TRBD1. V was clipped by 1 base and J by 4 bases; unmatched bases: 11. The CDR3 contains 17 residues. The germline V gene has CDR1 SGHRS and CDR2 YFSETQ. The CDR3 nucleotides are TGCGCCAGCAGCTTGATGGGACAGGGACGGTTTGGAGAGACCCAGTACTTC. Translated, it gives CASSLMGQGRFGETQYF.

The chain carries TRBV28 and TRBJ1-4, with D possibly TRBD1 on 5 matching bases. This CDR3 region has 14 residues. Trimming took 5 bases from V and 5 from J, leaving 12 bases between them. Germline-derived CDR1 and CDR2 are MDHEN and SYDVKM. The CDR3 coding sequence is TGTGCCAGCAGTACTGACAGCCAGAATGAAAAACTGTTTTTT. Translating it yields CASSTDSQNEKLFF. Full variable domain (rest looked up from reference TRBV28 and TRBJ1-4): DVKVTQSSRYLVKRTGEKVFLECVQDMDHENMFWYRQDPGLGLRLIYFSYDVKMKEKGDIPEGYSVSREKKERFSLILESASTNQTSMYLCASSTDSQNEKLFFGSGTQLSVL.

The V call is TRBV28, the J call TRBJ1-5, with D hard to call. The germline CDR1 and CDR2 sequences are MDHEN and SYDVKM. The CDR3 totals 14 residues. The V end lost 8 bases, the J end lost 0 bases, and 11 bases lay between the germline ends. In DNA form, the CDR3 reads TGTGCCAGCGGACGATTATATAGCAATCAGCCCCAGCATTTT. Translation gives CASGRLYSNQPQHF.

The genes are TRBV29-1 and TRBJ2-1; 9 bases are shared with TRBD2. V dropped 6 bases and J dropped 2; count of bases not matched to a gene: 5. Germline V gene data show CDR1 as SQVTM and CDR2 as ANQGSEA. The length of the CDR3 is 14 residues. The CDR3 sequence: CSVYSGSTYNEQFF. In DNA, the CDR3 is TGCAGCGTCTATAGCGGGAGTACCTACAATGAGCAGTTCTTC.

The sample holds a few counts of this clone. The chain combines TRBV7-2 with TRBJ2-2, with 8 bases fitting TRBD2. This CDR3 comprises 15 residues. The junction had 8 bases not matched to a gene; V was cut back by 6 bases and J by 5 bases. CDR1 and CDR2 (germline): SGHTA, FQGNSA. CDR3 in amino acids: CASSLSGTTTGELFF. Here the CDR3 DNA reads TGTGCCAGCAGTCTTAGCGGGACAACTACCGGGGAGCTGTTTTTT.

This chain links TRBV4-1 with TRBJ1-5; D gene uncertain. Germline assignment: CDR1 MGHRA and CDR2 YSYEKL. Trimming stripped 0 bases from V and 3 bases from J, with 9 bases between. This CDR3 is built from 15 residues. As DNA, the CDR3 is TGCGCCAGCAGCCAAGATCGACGGTACAATCAGCCCCAGCATTTT. It codes for CASSQDRRYNQPQHF.

On this clone itself: As the CDR3 is not closed by the conserved phenylalanine or tryptophan, this likely results from a read error. For the CDR3, the DNA is TGTGCCAGCAGCCCCATGGGAGCAGGGGGCTTTGTTGGCTACACCCTC. Residues: CASSPMGAGGFVGYTL. This chain links TRBV7-2 with TRBJ1-2; the match to TRBD1 covers 8 bases. The V and J ends lost 5 bases and 7 bases, in that order; junction bases with no gene match: 15. The CDR3 totals 16 residues. Looked up from germline, CDR1 is SGHTA and CDR2 is FQGNSA.

V is TRBV4-3 and J is TRBJ2-7, with TRBD1 matching 8 bases. The germline V gene has CDR1 LGHNA and CDR2 YSLEER. The CDR3 has 15 amino acids. Unmatched junction bases numbered 4, after V lost 3 bases and J lost 0 bases. The CDR3 DNA reads as TGCGCCAGCAGCCAGGGACAGGCTGCCTCCTACGAGCAGTACTTC. It codes for CASSQGQAASYEQYF.

In this sample, this clone turned up once. The J gene is TRBJ1-2, the V gene TRBV5-1; D perhaps matches TRBD1 (5 bases). The CDR3 runs to 15 residues. V was clipped by 3 bases and J by 4 bases, with 16 bases between them. Germline lookup yields CDR1 SGHRS and CDR2 YFSETQ. The CDR3: CASSSGRGTGYGYTF. The CDR3 nucleotides read TGCGCCAGCAGCTCCGGGAGAGGGACGGGCTATGGCTACACCTTC.

V gene TRBV7-2 combines with J gene TRBJ1-4; no clear D gene. CDR3 length: 14 amino acids. In germline, CDR1 is SGHTA, CDR2 FQGNSA. V was clipped by 3 bases and J by 3 bases, with 8 bases between them. The CDR3 nucleotides read TGTGCCAGCAGCTTGGGCCCCGCTAATGAAAAACTGTTTTTT. It is translated as CASSLGPANEKLFF.

The rearrangement joins TRBV5-5 to TRBJ1-5, with D uncertain. The germline V gene encodes CDR1 SGHKS and CDR2 YYEKEE (reference sequence). The CDR3 is 13 residues long. Trimming cost V 4 bases and J 4 bases, with 9 bases left between them. Here the CDR3 reads CASSAWENQPQHF. CDR3 nucleotide sequence: TGTGCCAGCAGCGCCTGGGAGAATCAGCCCCAGCATTTT.

The chain joins TRBV11-2 to TRBJ1-2, with D possibly TRBD1 on 5 matching bases. The CDR3 totals 14 residues. Between the trimmed V and J ends, which lost 1 base and 8 bases, there was a span of 14 bases. Germline CDR1 reads SGHAT; CDR2 reads FQNNGV. This chain's CDR3 is CASSLGRGGNGYTF. The CDR3 DNA sequence: TGTGCCAGCAGCTTAGGTCGGGGGGGGAACGGCTACACCTTC.

The chain couples TRBV7-9 to TRBJ2-3, with TRBD2 as a possible D gene (5 bases). The V gene lost 2 bases and the J gene lost 3 bases, with 21 bases spanning the gap. The CDR3 sequence is 18 residues long. Looked up from germline, CDR1 is SEHNR and CDR2 is FQNEAQ (reference sequence). The CDR3 region has the DNA TGTGCCAGCAGCTTACCCTCCCACGGGGTCGACGTGACAGATACGCAGTATTTT. Residues: CASSLPSHGVDVTDTQYF. Full variable domain (missing parts from reference TRBV7-9 and TRBJ2-3): DTGVSQNPRHKITKRGQNVTFRCDPISEHNRLYWYRQTLGQGPEFLTYFQNEAQLEKSRLLSDRFSAERPKGSFSTLEIQRTEQGDSAMYLCASSLPSHGVDVTDTQYFGPGTRLTVL.

The rearrangement joins TRBV19 to TRBJ2-6; no firm D call. Germline V gene lookup returns CDR1 LNHDA and CDR2 SQIVND (reference sequence). Trimming left V 3 bases short and J 2 bases short, with 5 bases between. The CDR3 totals 14 residues. CDR3 amino acids: CASSIIPGANVLTF. The CDR3 DNA is TGTGCCAGTAGTATCATCCCTGGGGCCAACGTCCTGACTTTC.

The rearrangement links TRBV6-5 to TRBJ2-3, with 10 bases identical to TRBD2. The ends lost 2 bases at V and 6 bases at J; junction bases unmatched: 5. This CDR3 spans 15 amino acids. Per germline, CDR1 MNHEY and CDR2 SVGAGI. The CDR3 sequence: CASSYGTSDMDTQYF. The CDR3 bases are TGTGCCAGCAGTTACGGGACTAGCGATATGGATACGCAGTATTTT.

The V and J genes are TRBV10-3 and TRBJ2-3; TRBD2 matches at 8 bases. The CDR3 spans 19 residues. From germline, CDR1 is ENHRY and CDR2 SYGVKD. Trimming at V came to 2 bases and at J to 6 bases, leaving 19 bases not matched to a gene. CDR3 residues: CAISEPAPVAGTPSDTQYF. The CDR3 nucleotides read TGTGCCATCAGTGAGCCAGCTCCGGTAGCGGGGACCCCCTCGGATACGCAGTATTTT.

This clone was seen a handful of times. This sequence joins TRBV10-3 and TRBJ2-7; TRBD1 matches 9 bases. The J segment lost 3 bases and the V segment lost 6 bases, leaving 6 bases of the junction unmatched. This CDR3 comprises 14 residues. Germline CDR1 and CDR2: ENHRY and SYGVKD. CDR3 in amino acids: CAIRSGTGSYEQYF. The DNA for the CDR3 is TGTGCCATCAGATCCGGGACAGGGAGCTACGAGCAGTACTTC.

The chain employs TRBV7-9 and TRBJ2-3; no firm D call. The germline gives CDR1 SEHNR, CDR2 FQNEAQ (reference sequence). V was cut by 6 bases and J by 2 bases, with 3 bases left in between. The CDR3 length is 11 residues. CDR3 sequence reads: CASSPTDTQYF. The CDR3 nucleotides read TGTGCCAGCAGTCCCACAGATACGCAGTATTTT.

The J gene is TRBJ2-1, the V gene TRBV7-9, with D tentatively TRBD2 (6 bases). This CDR3 has 16 residues. Trimming pared 5 bases from V and 3 bases from J, leaving 17 bases between. Germline lookup yields CDR1 SEHNR and CDR2 FQNEAQ (reference sequence). Here the CDR3 reads CASSLREAGHYNEQFF. The CDR3 DNA is TGTGCCAGCAGCCTCCGTGAAGCGGGCCACTACAATGAGCAGTTCTTC.

This clone occurred once. V and J are TRBV28 and TRBJ2-7; D is uncertain. The germline CDR1 and CDR2 sequences are MDHEN and SYDVKM. The V end was cut by 6 bases, the J end by 0 bases, with 6 bases between. This CDR3 region has 12 residues. CDR3 sequence: CASRVNSYEQYF. In nucleotides, the CDR3 is TGTGCCAGCAGGGTCAACTCCTACGAGCAGTACTTC.

This chain connects TRBV11-2 to TRBJ2-5; 13 bases fit TRBD2. With 1 base clipped from V and 6 bases from J, the junction kept 11 bases outside the gene matches. Germline V gives CDR1 SGHAT, CDR2 FQNNGV. The CDR3 covers 18 residues. The CDR3, as DNA: TGTGCCAGCAGCTTAGGTTTCGGACTAGCGGGAGATTGGAAGACCCAGTACTTC. Translation: CASSLGFGLAGDWKTQYF.

This clone has a single count. V usage is TRBV10-3 and J usage is TRBJ2-3; D possibly corresponds to TRBD2 (5 bases). This CDR3 spans 16 amino acids. Trimming left V 7 bases short and J 0 bases short, with 17 bases between. Germline lookup yields CDR1 ENHRY and CDR2 SYGVKD. CDR3 residues: CAITDRAVASTDTQYF. CDR3 bases: TGTGCCATCACTGACCGAGCGGTAGCTAGCACAGATACGCAGTATTTT.

The chain recombines TRBV6-6 with TRBJ2-2; 7 positions agree with TRBD1. CDR1 is MNHNY and CDR2 is SVGAGI in the germline V gene (reference sequence). The ends lost 0 bases at V and 8 bases at J; junction bases unmatched: 3. This CDR3 spans 14 amino acids. The CDR3 DNA reads TGTGCCAGCAGTTACTCAGGGGGCCGAGGGGAGCTGTTTTTT. As protein: CASSYSGGRGELFF.

The chain has TRBV30 and TRBJ1-2; D remains ambiguous. The germline V gene has CDR1 GTSNPN and CDR2 SVGIG (reference sequence). The germline V and J ends were trimmed by 7 bases and 4 bases, with 10 bases remaining between them. The CDR3 has 11 amino acids. This CDR3 is CASSLLYGYTF. For the CDR3, the DNA is TGTGCCTCCTCCCTTCTCTATGGCTACACCTTC.

This chain connects TRBV11-2 to TRBJ2-3, with 11 bases identical to TRBD2. Looked up from germline, CDR1 is SGHAT and CDR2 is FQNNGV. CDR3 length equals 16 residues. V lost 2 bases to trimming and J lost 0 bases; unmatched junction nucleotides: 1. CDR3: CASSLRLAGSTDTQYF. The CDR3 region has the DNA TGTGCCAGCAGCTTAAGACTAGCGGGGAGCACAGATACGCAGTATTTT.

The rearrangement joins TRBV2 to TRBJ2-2; 7 bases are shared with TRBD1. Germline-derived CDR1 and CDR2 are SNHLY and FYNNEI. Losses at the gene ends were 7 bases for V and 3 bases for J; bases not matched to a gene: 8. This CDR3 has 15 residues. CDR3 nucleotide sequence: TGTGCCAGCACTTTAGACAGGGTCGACACCGGGGAGCTGTTTTTT. It yields the protein CASTLDRVDTGELFF.

The rearrangement joins TRBV6-5 to TRBJ1-2, with D unclear. CDR3 length: 14 residues. Germline lookup yields CDR1 MNHEY and CDR2 SVGAGI. V lost 2 bases, J lost 8 bases, and 15 bases lay in between. The CDR3 DNA follows: TGTGCCAGCAGTTACCTCGGACCTTCAGGCGGCTACACCTTC. Residues: CASSYLGPSGGYTF.